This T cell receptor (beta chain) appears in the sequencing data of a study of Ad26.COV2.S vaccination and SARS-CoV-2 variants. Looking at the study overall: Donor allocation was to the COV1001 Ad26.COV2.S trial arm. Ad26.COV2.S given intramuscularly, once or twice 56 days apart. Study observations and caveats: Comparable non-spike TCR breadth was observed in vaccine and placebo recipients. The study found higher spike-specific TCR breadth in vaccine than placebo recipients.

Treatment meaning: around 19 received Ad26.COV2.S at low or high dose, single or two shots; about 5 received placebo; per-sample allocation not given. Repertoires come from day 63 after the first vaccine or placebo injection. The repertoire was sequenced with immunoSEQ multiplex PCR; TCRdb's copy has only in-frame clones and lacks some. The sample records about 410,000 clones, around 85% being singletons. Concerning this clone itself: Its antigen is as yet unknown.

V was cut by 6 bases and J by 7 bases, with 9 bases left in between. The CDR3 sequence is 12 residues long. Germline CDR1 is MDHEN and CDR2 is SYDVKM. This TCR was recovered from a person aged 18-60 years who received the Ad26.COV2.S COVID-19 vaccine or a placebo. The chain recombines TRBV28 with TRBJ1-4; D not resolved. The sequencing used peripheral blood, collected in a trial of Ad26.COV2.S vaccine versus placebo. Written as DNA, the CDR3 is TGTGCCAGCAGCGAGTCGGGTGAAAAACTGTTTTTT. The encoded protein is CASSESGEKLFF.